A single sample is the source of the 22 T cell receptor beta chains below, sequenced in a study of T cell clonotyping in hematopoietic cell transplantation. TCRdb's copy holds only in-frame clones and misses some; the assay was immunoSEQ multiplex PCR. The sample holds 40,000 to 55,000 clones; roughly 92% are singletons and the top ten take about 0.81%. The sequenced sample was peripheral blood mononuclear cells. Receptors were obtained from a woman between 45 and 60 years old in good health. Some clones in this sample may be carry-over from other donors' samples.

CDR3 protein: CASSLSGQEAYEQYF. The CDR3 DNA sequence: TGCGCCAGCAGCTTGTCGGGACAGGAGGCCTACGAGCAGTACTTC. V and J are TRBV5-1 and TRBJ2-7; 8 nucleotides line up with TRBD1. Germline CDR1 reads SGHRS; CDR2 reads YFSETQ. The CDR3 contains 15 residues. Trimming cost V 1 base and J 2 bases; bases outside gene matches: 5.

The chain uses TRBV18 and TRBJ1-6; 7 nucleotides match TRBD1. The CDR3 is 14 amino acids. Germline V CDR1 and CDR2: KGHSH, LQKENI. Trimming took 8 bases from V and 5 from J; bases not matched to a gene: 6. CDR3 in DNA: TGTGCCAGCCTGGGACAGCGAAATAATTCACCCCTCCACTTT. Translation: CASLGQRNNSPLHF.

The gene calls are TRBV7-9 and TRBJ1-4; D might be TRBD1 (5 bases). The length of the CDR3 is 12 residues. Per the germline V gene, CDR1 is SEHNR and CDR2 is FQNEAQ (reference sequence). The V and J ends lost 5 bases and 11 bases respectively, with 12 bases between them. CDR3: CASSRDGLKLFF. In nucleotides, the CDR3 is TGTGCCAGCAGCAGGGACGGACTGAAACTGTTTTTT.

This chain connects TRBV5-4 to TRBJ1-4; 7 nucleotides match TRBD1. Germline V gene lookup returns CDR1 SGHNT and CDR2 YYREEE (reference sequence). With V trimmed by 4 bases and J by 6 bases, 6 bases remained unmatched. This CDR3 is built from 14 residues. The CDR3 sequence: CASSKQGTDEKLFF. As DNA, the CDR3 is TGTGCCAGCAGCAAACAGGGGACGGATGAAAAACTGTTTTTT.

This chain connects TRBV27 to TRBJ2-7; tentatively, D is TRBD1 (5 bases). The germline V gene encodes CDR1 MNHEY and CDR2 SMNVEV (reference sequence). The CDR3 is 13 amino acids. The germline V and J ends were trimmed by 5 bases and 6 bases, with 14 bases remaining between them. CDR3 DNA sequence: TGTGCCAGCAGTCCCCGTAGGGGCGGCGAGCAGTACTTC. Protein: CASSPRRGGEQYF.

V gene TRBV6-6 combines with J gene TRBJ2-7; maybe TRBD2 (6 bases). V was cut by 6 bases and J by 7 bases, with 13 bases left in between. Germline V gives CDR1 MNHNY, CDR2 SVGAGI (reference sequence). The CDR3 sequence is 12 residues long. The CDR3 coding sequence is TGTGCCAGCAGGACGGGCAGCGGGGAGCAGTACTTC. As protein: CASRTGSGEQYF.

The V gene is TRBV4-3, the J gene TRBJ1-6; weak D call: TRBD1 (6 bases). The CDR3 is 18 amino acids. The germline gives CDR1 LGHNA, CDR2 YSLEER. The V gene lost 0 bases and the J gene lost 2 bases, with 14 bases spanning the gap. CDR3 protein: CASSQDLGGAAYNSPLHF. For the CDR3, the DNA is TGCGCCAGCAGCCAAGATTTGGGGGGGGCAGCCTATAATTCACCCCTCCACTTT.

The chain is built from TRBV5-4 and TRBJ2-3, with unresolved D. V gave up 3 bases and J gave up 9 bases, with 11 bases separating them. CDR3 length: 12 residues. Per germline, CDR1 SGHNT and CDR2 YYREEE (reference sequence). In DNA form, the CDR3 reads TGTGCCAGCAGCTCCCCAACTTTCACGCAGTATTTT. Translation: CASSSPTFTQYF. Combining the CDR3 with reference TRBV5-4 and TRBJ2-3 gives the whole variable domain ETGVTQSPTHLIKTRGQQVTLRCSSQSGHNTVSWYQQALGQGPQFIFQYYREEENGRGNFPPRFSGLQFPNYSSELNVNALELDDSALYLCASSSPTFTQYFGPGTRLTVL.

This clone was observed once. This chain connects TRBV6-5 to TRBJ1-4; D is unclear. V lost 4 bases to trimming and J lost 8 bases, with 5 bases between them. Per the germline V gene, CDR1 is MNHEY and CDR2 is SVGAGI. The CDR3 length is 11 residues. The CDR3 DNA follows: TGTGCCAGCAGTTTGGGGGAAAAACTGTTTTTT. Translation gives CASSLGEKLFF.

The rearrangement joins TRBV30 to TRBJ2-2; D not resolved. V was clipped by 3 bases and J by 0 bases, with 2 bases between them. In germline, CDR1 is GTSNPN, CDR2 SVGIG (reference sequence). There are 12 residues in the CDR3. The CDR3 DNA reads as TGTGCCTGGAGGGCGAACACCGGGGAGCTGTTTTTT. It specifies CAWRANTGELFF.

The chain uses TRBV11-3 and TRBJ2-2; maybe TRBD1 (6 bases). Per the germline V gene, CDR1 is SGHNT and CDR2 is YENEEA. There are 12 residues in the CDR3. V lost 5 bases to trimming and J lost 8 bases, with 9 bases between them. The CDR3 here is CASSRGTGELFF. CDR3 nucleotide sequence: TGTGCCAGCAGCCGAGGGACAGGGGAGCTGTTTTTT.

The rearrangement links TRBV15 to TRBJ2-2; D unresolved. CDR1 LNHNV and CDR2 YYDKDF come from the germline V gene (reference sequence). This CDR3 spans 17 amino acids. V gave up 2 bases and J gave up 5 bases, with 18 bases separating them. CDR3 residues: CATSRTPTEFNTGELFF. DNA for the CDR3: TGTGCCACCAGCAGAACCCCGACGGAGTTTAATACCGGGGAGCTGTTTTTT. Combining the CDR3 with reference TRBV15 and TRBJ2-2 gives the whole variable domain DAMVIQNPRYQVTQFGKPVTLSCSQTLNHNVMYWYQQKSSQAPKLLFHYYDKDFNNEADTPDNFQSRRPNTSFCFLDIRSPGLGDTAMYLCATSRTPTEFNTGELFFGEGSRLTVL.

V and J are TRBV19 and TRBJ2-2; D is ambiguous. Trimming pared 7 bases from V and 3 bases from J, leaving 12 bases between. Germline-derived CDR1 and CDR2 are LNHDA and SQIVND (reference sequence). CDR3 length: 14 amino acids. CDR3 region: CASKTTVYTGELFF. As DNA, the CDR3 is TGTGCCAGTAAGACAACCGTGTACACCGGGGAGCTGTTTTTT.

This sequence joins TRBV4-3 and TRBJ2-2; TRBD1 might be the D (7 bases). CDR1 and CDR2 from the germline V gene are LGHNA and YSLEER. CDR3 size: 15 residues. Trimming removed 0 bases at V and 6 bases at J, with 11 bases between. The CDR3 spells CASSQDGGTAGELFF. The DNA of the CDR3 is TGCGCCAGCAGCCAAGATGGAGGGACAGCCGGGGAGCTGTTTTTT.

This chain uses TRBV18 with TRBJ2-3, with 8 bases fitting TRBD2. J gave up 3 bases and V 3 bases, and 5 bases lay outside the gene matches. The germline V gene has CDR1 KGHSH and CDR2 LQKENI. CDR3 size: 15 residues. The CDR3 spells CASSPRGAPTDTQYF. The DNA for the CDR3 is TGTGCCAGCTCACCGCGGGGGGCACCAACAGATACGCAGTATTTT.

V and J are TRBV7-2 and TRBJ1-2; weak D call: TRBD1 (5 bases). CDR1 and CDR2 from the germline V gene are SGHTA and FQGNSA. Trimming left V 5 bases short and J 4 bases short, with 11 bases between. This CDR3 has 13 residues. This chain's CDR3 is CASSPGRGYGYTF. The CDR3 nucleotides read TGTGCCAGCAGCCCAGGGCGGGGCTATGGCTACACCTTC.

This sequence joins TRBV5-1 and TRBJ1-1; possible D gene TRBD1, 5 bases. CDR3 size: 14 residues. Trimming took 7 bases from V and 5 from J, leaving 18 bases between them. The germline V gene encodes CDR1 SGHRS and CDR2 YFSETQ. In DNA form, the CDR3 reads TGCGCCAGCCATCCTGCGGTGGGGGGGACTGAAGCTTTCTTT. Protein product: CASHPAVGGTEAFF.

A few counts support this clone. The chain has TRBV19 and TRBJ2-1, with D possibly matching TRBD1 (6 bases). The CDR3 covers 15 residues. V was clipped by 3 bases and J by 4 bases, with 13 bases between them. Germline CDR1 LNHDA, CDR2 SQIVND (reference sequence). The DNA of the CDR3 is TGTGCCAGTAGTATCAGGGGCACGGATTACAATGAGCAGTTCTTC. As protein: CASSIRGTDYNEQFF.

The rearrangement links TRBV5-1 to TRBJ2-1; 7 nucleotides match TRBD1. V trimming: 6 bases; J trimming: 2 bases; junction bases outside the gene matches: 8. Germline CDR1 SGHRS, CDR2 YFSETQ. The CDR3 spans 15 residues. The CDR3 region has the DNA TGCGCCAGCACCCCCCTGGGACAGCCCTACAATGAGCAGTTCTTC. Amino acid sequence: CASTPLGQPYNEQFF.

The chain has TRBV4-1 and TRBJ2-2; 9 bases map to TRBD1. Losses at the gene ends were 1 base for V and 1 base for J; bases not matched to a gene: 4. The CDR3 length is 17 residues. Germline CDR1 reads MGHRA; CDR2 reads YSYEKL. CDR3 nucleotides: TGCGCCAGCAGCCAAGTCCCGACAGGGGGGAACACCGGGGAGCTGTTTTTT. Translated: CASSQVPTGGNTGELFF.

The rearrangement joins TRBV28 to TRBJ1-4; unclear D gene. The ends were cut back, 2 bases at V and 5 bases at J, with 3 bases in the middle. The CDR3 is 12 residues long. Germline V gene lookup returns CDR1 MDHEN and CDR2 SYDVKM. CDR3 in amino acids: CASSLQNEKLFF. CDR3 in DNA: TGTGCCAGCAGTTTACAAAATGAAAAACTGTTTTTT.

The chain carries TRBV11-2 and TRBJ2-3; weak D call: TRBD2 (6 bases). Germline V gene data show CDR1 as SGHAT and CDR2 as FQNNGV. Trimming took off 4 bases at V and 2 bases at J, with 7 bases between the two ends. CDR3 length equals 13 residues. CDR3 sequence: CASSSSVTDTQYF. CDR3 DNA sequence: TGTGCCAGCAGCTCTAGCGTCACAGATACGCAGTATTTT.